This T cell receptor beta chain was captured by sequencing in a study of T cell responses to AZD1222 COVID-19 vaccine. Of note for this clone: Antigen specificity is unknown.

The study's findings and limits: Seropositive at baseline were only five or six AZD1222 recipients.

V shed 0 bases and J 5 bases; nucleotides not matched to a gene: 1. CDR1 is SGHRS and CDR2 is YFSETQ in the germline V gene. CDR3 length: 15 residues. Assay used: immunoSEQ multiplex PCR; TCRdb lists only in-frame clones, some missing. The sample consists of around 99,000 clones, roughly 92% of them appearing once. The source was peripheral blood, collected on day 0 of AZD1222 vaccination. This receptor was taken from an adult in good health. The chain has TRBV5-1 and TRBJ2-7, with 14 nucleotides matching TRBD2. The chain's CDR3 is CASSLEGLAGDEQYF. CDR3 bases: TGCGCCAGCAGCTTGGAGGGACTAGCGGGGGACGAGCAGTACTTC.